These T cell receptor beta chains were read from a single sample in a study of T cell responses to AZD1222 COVID-19 vaccine. Assay used: immunoSEQ multiplex PCR; TCRdb lists only in-frame clones, some missing. The data show under 150,000 clones, with under 95% seen just once and roughly 5% held by the top ten. The starting material was peripheral blood, obtained on day 0 of AZD1222 vaccination. These TCRs come from an adult in good health. The CDR3 runs from the conserved cysteine through the conserved F or W. D genes are given only for firm matches. Size tells how often a clone was seen (once, few, many) or the class of an expanded clone, and some rows leave it out.

abundance: .
len: 14
d_gene: .
j_gene: TRBJ1-3
v_gene: TRBV29-1
CDR3nt: TGCAGCGTTGAAGGAGATAGTACTGGAAACACCATATATTTT
CDR3aa: CSVEGDSTGNTIYF

abundance: .
len: 14
d_gene: .
j_gene: TRBJ2-2
v_gene: TRBV6-4
CDR3nt: TGTGCCAGCAGTCTACAGCCTTCGACCGGGGAGCTGTTTTTT
CDR3aa: CASSLQPSTGELFF

abundance: .
len: 15
d_gene: .
j_gene: TRBJ2-5
v_gene: TRBV27
CDR3nt: TGTGCCAGCAGTTTAGCACCGGGTTTTCAAGAGACCCAGTACTTC
CDR3aa: CASSLAPGFQETQYF

abundance: .
len: 20
d_gene: TRBD2
j_gene: TRBJ2-3
v_gene: TRBV7-8
CDR3nt: TGTGCCAGCAGCCCGTCTCAAGCGGGGAAAAGGATCCTAAGCACAGATACGCAGTATTTT
CDR3aa: CASSPSQAGKRILSTDTQYF

abundance: .
len: 16
d_gene: TRBD1
j_gene: TRBJ1-6
v_gene: TRBV7-2
CDR3nt: TGTGCCAGCAGCTTATCCAAGGGACAGGCGAATTCACCCCTCCACTTT
CDR3aa: CASSLSKGQANSPLHF

abundance: .
len: 13
d_gene: .
j_gene: TRBJ1-2
v_gene: TRBV30
CDR3nt: TGTGCCACCCCAGGGGACAACTATAAGGGCTACACCTTC
CDR3aa: CATPGDNYKGYTF

abundance: .
len: 17
d_gene: .
j_gene: TRBJ1-1
v_gene: TRBV2
CDR3nt: TGTGCCAGCATCTTCAGAACCGAACCCCTTCCATACCCTGAAGCTTTCTTT
CDR3aa: CASIFRTEPLPYPEAFF

abundance: .
len: 16
d_gene: TRBD1
j_gene: TRBJ2-7
v_gene: TRBV27
CDR3nt: TGTGCCAGCAGTTCTCCACGGGGACAGGGTTCATACGAGCAGTACTTC
CDR3aa: CASSSPRGQGSYEQYF

abundance: .
len: 15
d_gene: .
j_gene: TRBJ1-1
v_gene: TRBV7-9
CDR3nt: TGTGCCATCACCAGGCCAGGGGCGGTGAACACTGAAGCTTTCTTT
CDR3aa: CAITRPGAVNTEAFF

abundance: .
len: 14
d_gene: .
j_gene: TRBJ2-2
v_gene: TRBV6-5
CDR3nt: TGTGCCAGCCCGCAAGGGGGGGTGACCGGGGAGCTGTTTTTT
CDR3aa: CASPQGGVTGELFF

abundance: .
len: 13
d_gene: TRBD1
j_gene: TRBJ1-6
v_gene: TRBV18
CDR3nt: TGTGCCAGTCTAGAGGGGGCTAATTCACCCCTCCACTTT
CDR3aa: CASLEGANSPLHF

abundance: .
len: 15
d_gene: TRBD1
j_gene: TRBJ2-5
v_gene: TRBV5-5
CDR3nt: TGTGCCAGCAGCGCCCGGGACAGGGCACAAGAGACCCAGTACTTC
CDR3aa: CASSARDRAQETQYF

abundance: .
len: 16
d_gene: .
j_gene: TRBJ2-2
v_gene: TRBV7-6
CDR3nt: TGTGCCAGCAGCTGGTCTGAGAGGGGACTTGCCGGGGAGCTGTTTTTT
CDR3aa: CASSWSERGLAGELFF

abundance: .
len: 15
d_gene: .
j_gene: TRBJ1-4
v_gene: TRBV2
CDR3nt: TGTGCCAGCAGCTCGCTAAGGGGGGAGAGGGAAAAACTGTTTTTT
CDR3aa: CASSSLRGEREKLFF

abundance: once
len: 15
d_gene: TRBD1
j_gene: TRBJ2-3
v_gene: TRBV4-3
CDR3nt: TGCGCCAGCAGCCAAGAGGGACAGGACACAGATACGCAGTATTTT
CDR3aa: CASSQEGQDTDTQYF

abundance: .
len: 16
d_gene: .
j_gene: TRBJ2-7
v_gene: TRBV5-1
CDR3nt: TGCGCCAGCAGCTTGGGGGTAGAAGACAGAAGCTACGAGCAGTACTTC
CDR3aa: CASSLGVEDRSYEQYF

abundance: .
len: 14
d_gene: TRBD1
j_gene: TRBJ2-7
v_gene: TRBV4-3
CDR3nt: TGCGCCAGCAGCCAAGATGACAGGGACTACGAGCAGTACTTC
CDR3aa: CASSQDDRDYEQYF

abundance: .
len: 12
d_gene: .
j_gene: TRBJ1-1
v_gene: TRBV5-1
CDR3nt: TGCGCCAGCAGCAGGCCAAACACTGAAGCTTTCTTT
CDR3aa: CASSRPNTEAFF

abundance: .
len: 11
d_gene: .
j_gene: TRBJ2-3
v_gene: TRBV2
CDR3nt: TGTGCCAGCAGTGGGAAGAGTACGCAGTATTTT
CDR3aa: CASSGKSTQYF

abundance: .
len: 18
d_gene: .
j_gene: TRBJ2-1
v_gene: TRBV7-6
CDR3nt: TGTGCCAGCAGCTTAGAATTCGCGGGATTAAATGCGTTGTATGAGCAGTTCTTC
CDR3aa: CASSLEFAGLNALYEQFF

abundance: .
len: 15
d_gene: .
j_gene: TRBJ2-2
v_gene: TRBV5-1
CDR3nt: TGCGCCAGCAGCTTGGTGCAGGGCGGGCACGGGGAGCTGTTTTTT
CDR3aa: CASSLVQGGHGELFF

abundance: .
len: 13
d_gene: .
j_gene: TRBJ1-3
v_gene: TRBV11-2
CDR3nt: TGTGCCAGCAGCCCGGAACCCGGCGACACCATATATTTT
CDR3aa: CASSPEPGDTIYF

abundance: .
len: 15
d_gene: .
j_gene: TRBJ2-5
v_gene: TRBV11-2
CDR3nt: TGTGCCAGCAGCTTAACCGGGGCCTGGGGGGAGACCCAGTACTTC
CDR3aa: CASSLTGAWGETQYF

abundance: .
len: 17
d_gene: .
j_gene: TRBJ1-4
v_gene: TRBV4-1
CDR3nt: TGCGCCAGCAGCCAAGAGGGTGTGAGACAGTTAAATGAAAAACTGTTTTTT
CDR3aa: CASSQEGVRQLNEKLFF

abundance: .
len: 19
d_gene: .
j_gene: TRBJ2-7
v_gene: TRBV24-1
CDR3nt: TGTGCCACCAGTGGCTTACGCGCCTCGTCCGAGGGAAATCACTACGAGCAGTACTTC
CDR3aa: CATSGLRASSEGNHYEQYF